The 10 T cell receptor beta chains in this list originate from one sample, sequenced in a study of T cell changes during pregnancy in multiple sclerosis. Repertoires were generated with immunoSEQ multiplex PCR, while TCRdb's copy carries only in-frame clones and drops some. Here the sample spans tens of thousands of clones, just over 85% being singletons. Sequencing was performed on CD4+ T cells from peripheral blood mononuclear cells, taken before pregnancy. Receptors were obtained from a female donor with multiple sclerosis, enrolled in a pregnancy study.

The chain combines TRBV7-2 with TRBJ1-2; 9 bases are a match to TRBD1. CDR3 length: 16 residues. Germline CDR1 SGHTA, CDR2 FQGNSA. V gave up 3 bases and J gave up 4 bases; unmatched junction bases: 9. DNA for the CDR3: TGTGCCAGCAGCTTGTATCGGACAGGGGAAATCTATGGCTACACCTTC. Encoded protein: CASSLYRTGEIYGYTF.

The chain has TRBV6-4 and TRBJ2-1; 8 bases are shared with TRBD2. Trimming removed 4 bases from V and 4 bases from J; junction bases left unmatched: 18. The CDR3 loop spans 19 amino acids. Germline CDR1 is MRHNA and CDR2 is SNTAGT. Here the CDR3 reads CASSVDWDSGTPSYNEQFF. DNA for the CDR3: TGTGCCAGCAGTGTGGACTGGGATAGCGGGACCCCCTCTTACAATGAGCAGTTCTTC.

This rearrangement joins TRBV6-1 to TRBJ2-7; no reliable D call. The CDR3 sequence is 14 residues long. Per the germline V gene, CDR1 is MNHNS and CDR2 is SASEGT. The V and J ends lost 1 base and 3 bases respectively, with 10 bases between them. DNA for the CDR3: TGTGCCAGCAGTGAAGGGCCTTCTTGCTACGAGCAGTACTTC. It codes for CASSEGPSCYEQYF.

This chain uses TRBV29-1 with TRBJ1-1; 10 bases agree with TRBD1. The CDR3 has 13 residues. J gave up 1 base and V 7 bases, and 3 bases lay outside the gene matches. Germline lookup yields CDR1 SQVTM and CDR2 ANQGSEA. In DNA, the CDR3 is TGCAGCGGTGGGGACAGGGGGAACACTGAAGCTTTCTTT. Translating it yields CSGGDRGNTEAFF.

The CDR3 DNA sequence: TGCGCCAGCAGCTCCCAACAGGGGATAGGAGCTTTCTTT. It codes for CASSSQQGIGAFF. The gene calls are TRBV5-1 and TRBJ1-1; 7 nucleotides line up with TRBD1. In germline, CDR1 is SGHRS, CDR2 YFSETQ. The V segment lost 3 bases and the J segment 10 bases; nucleotides outside the gene matches: 9. The CDR3 consists of 13 residues.

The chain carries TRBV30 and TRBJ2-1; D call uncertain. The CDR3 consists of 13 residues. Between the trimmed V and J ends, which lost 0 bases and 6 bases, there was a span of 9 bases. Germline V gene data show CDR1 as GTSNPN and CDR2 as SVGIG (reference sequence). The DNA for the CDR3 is TGTGCCTGGAGTGTACTCTGGAGCAATGAGCAGTTCTTC. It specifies CAWSVLWSNEQFF.

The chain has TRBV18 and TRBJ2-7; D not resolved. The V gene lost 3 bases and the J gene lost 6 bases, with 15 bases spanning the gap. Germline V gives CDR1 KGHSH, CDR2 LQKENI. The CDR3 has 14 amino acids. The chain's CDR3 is CASSPPVPTGEQYF. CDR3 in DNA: TGTGCCAGCTCACCCCCAGTCCCTACGGGCGAGCAGTACTTC.

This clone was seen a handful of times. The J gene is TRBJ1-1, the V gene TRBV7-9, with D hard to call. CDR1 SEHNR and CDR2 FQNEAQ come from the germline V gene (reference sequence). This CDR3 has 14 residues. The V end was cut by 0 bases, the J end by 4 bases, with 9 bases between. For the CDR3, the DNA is TGTGCCAGCAGCTTAGCCGCCGGCGGCACTGAAGCTTTCTTT. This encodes CASSLAAGGTEAFF.

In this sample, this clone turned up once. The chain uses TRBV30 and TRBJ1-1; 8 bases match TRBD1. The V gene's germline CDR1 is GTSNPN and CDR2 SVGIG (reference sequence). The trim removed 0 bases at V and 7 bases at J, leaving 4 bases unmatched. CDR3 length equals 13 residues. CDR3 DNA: TGTGCCTGGAGTGTACAGGGGGGATATGAAGCTTTCTTT. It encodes CAWSVQGGYEAFF. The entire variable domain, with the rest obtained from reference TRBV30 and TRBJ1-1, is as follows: SQTIHQWPATLVQPVGSPLSLECTVEGTSNPNLYWYRQAAGRGLQLLFYSVGIGQISSEVPQNLSASRPQDRQFILSSKKLLLSDSGFYLCAWSVQGGYEAFFGQGTRLTVV.

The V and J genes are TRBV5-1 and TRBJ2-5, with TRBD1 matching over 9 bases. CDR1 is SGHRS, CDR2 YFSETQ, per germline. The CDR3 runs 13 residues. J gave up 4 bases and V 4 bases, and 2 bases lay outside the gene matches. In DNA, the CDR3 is TGCGCCAGCAGCGGGACAGGGCGAGAGACCCAGTACTTC. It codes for CASSGTGRETQYF.